The subject of this entry is one TCR beta chain. What this receptor recognizes is not known. No per-base quality is available; no much larger clone lies one base away. The immunoSEQ Assay, a bias-controlled multiplex PCR, was used to amplify TCRbeta CDR3 regions from genomic DNA. As for how the authors treated the data: Within the assay, amplification of reference gene primers was used to estimate how many nucleated cells each sample contained. Sequence reads were collapsed and filtered to measure the absolute abundance of every unique TCRbeta CDR3 rearrangement. For each sample, productive Simpson clonality was calculated as the square root of Simpson's diversity index across productive rearrangements. The clones in this table, taken by TCRdb from immuneACCESS, are in-frame only. Not every clone is retained; where verified, under half of the shortfall comes from an unresolved V gene, and the cause of the rest is unknown. Clonal size and the V and J genes are those of that table, whereas D and trimming came from the DNA. In this sample the table shows about 380,000 clones, 81% of which occur a single time. 0.85% to 1.2% of the sample rests with the top ten.

Reading from cysteine to phenylalanine, the CDR3 counts 14 amino acids. Only the CDR3 region is kept as DNA, spanning 42 bases read in frame from base 1. V and J lose 2 bases and 6 bases, and a span of 14 bases separates them. The germline V gene supplies CDR1 SGHDT and CDR2 YYEEEE. This specimen comes from a study of blood T cell repertoires in COVID-19 (dated by TCRdb to about 2020). General notes on the study: Samples covering the acute and convalescent phases of COVID-19 were provided by collaborators in the United States, Italy and Spain. The prospective study material was composed of cDNA or gDNA derived from T cells, B-cell-depleted T cells, or PBMCs. The dataset comprised deeply sampled blood TCRbeta repertoires from subjects exposed to, actively infected with, or recovered from COVID-19. The repertoires were released in a freely available public database meant as a resource for research on the immune response to SARS-CoV-2. The samples were drawn from two sources: the first 160 participants of the ongoing ImmuneRACE study, and about 1,300 subjects contributed by 6 global collaborators. Nearly every sample came with metadata listing a de-identified subject ID, COVID-19 status, age in years and sex. Where available, HLA class I and class II types were taken from metadata supplied by the sample provider and were not determined by assay-based typing.

Findings and caveats that apply to the study as a whole: How much clinical and demographic metadata was included differed by source and by participant, and the metadata was provided uncurated.

Whole blood was collected in K2EDTA tubes by collaborating institutions according to the institutions' own protocols. For TCRbeta analysis, collaborators shipped samples in one of three forms: frozen whole blood, isolated PBMCs, or DNA extracted from either of those sample types. Sequences were obtained from peripheral blood. The chain couples TRBV5-6 to TRBJ2-5, with no reliable assignment of the D segment. This receptor was taken from a human donor with acute or convalescent COVID-19. The donor label of this sample is uncertain. The CDR3 has the sequence CASSFSIRSQTQYF. The nucleotides read TGTGCCAGCAGCTTTAGCATCCGGAGTCAGACCCAGTACTTC.